Ten or more counts support the clone carrying this T cell receptor (beta chain). These data originate in a study of early T cells in non-severe SARS-CoV-2 infection. TCRdb recomputed calls from the 5' RACE reads with MiXCR, one row per CDR3 protein. The sample records fewer than 85,000 distinct CDR3 sequences, 9.5% to 15% being singletons. The CDR3 has 13 amino acids. Trimming at V came to 3 bases and at J to 3 bases, leaving 3 bases not matched to a gene. CDR1 is DFQATT, CDR2 SNEGSKA, per germline (reference sequence). The chain recombines TRBV20-1 with TRBJ2-7, with 9 bases lining up with TRBD2. This sequence originates from an adult who was a healthcare worker with PCR-confirmed SARS-CoV-2 infection or an uninfected control (not recorded which). Sequencing was done on a sample of whole blood. CDR3 bases: TGCAGTGCTAGGGGTAGCGGGAGCTACGAGCAGTACTTC. Its protein is CSARGSGSYEQYF.